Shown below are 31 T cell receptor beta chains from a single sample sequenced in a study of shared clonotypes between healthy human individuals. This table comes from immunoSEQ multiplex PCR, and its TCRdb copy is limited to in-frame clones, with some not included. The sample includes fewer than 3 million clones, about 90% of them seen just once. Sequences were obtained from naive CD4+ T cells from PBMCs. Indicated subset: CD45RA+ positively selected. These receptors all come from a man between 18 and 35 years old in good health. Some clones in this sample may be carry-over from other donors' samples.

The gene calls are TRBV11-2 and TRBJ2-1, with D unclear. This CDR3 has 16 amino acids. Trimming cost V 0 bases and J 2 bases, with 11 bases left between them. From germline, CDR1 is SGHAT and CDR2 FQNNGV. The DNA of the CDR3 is TGTGCCAGCAGCTTAGAATCCGAGCTCACCTACAATGAGCAGTTCTTC. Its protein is CASSLESELTYNEQFF.

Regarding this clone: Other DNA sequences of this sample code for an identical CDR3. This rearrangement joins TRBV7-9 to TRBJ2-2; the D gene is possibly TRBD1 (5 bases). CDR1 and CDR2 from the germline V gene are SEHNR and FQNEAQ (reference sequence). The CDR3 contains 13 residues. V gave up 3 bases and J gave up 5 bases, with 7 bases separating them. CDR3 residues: CASSLAGTGELFF. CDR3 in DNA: TGTGCCAGCAGCTTGGCAGGGACCGGGGAGCTGTTTTTT.

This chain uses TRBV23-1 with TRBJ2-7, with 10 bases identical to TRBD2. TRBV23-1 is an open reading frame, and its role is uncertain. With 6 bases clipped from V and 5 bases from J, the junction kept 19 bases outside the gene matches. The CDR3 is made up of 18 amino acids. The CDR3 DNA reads TGCGCCAGCAGCCCTTATATCTCGCTAGCGGGAGTTAGTAACGAGCAGTACTTC. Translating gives CASSPYISLAGVSNEQYF.

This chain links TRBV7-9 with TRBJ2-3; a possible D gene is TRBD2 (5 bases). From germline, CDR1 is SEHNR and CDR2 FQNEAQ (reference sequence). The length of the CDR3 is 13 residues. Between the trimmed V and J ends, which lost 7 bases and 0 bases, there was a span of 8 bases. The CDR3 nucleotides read TGTGCCAGCATGTGGACTAGCACAGATACGCAGTATTTT. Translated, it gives CASMWTSTDTQYF. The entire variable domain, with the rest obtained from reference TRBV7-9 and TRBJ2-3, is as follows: DTGVSQNPRHKITKRGQNVTFRCDPISEHNRLYWYRQTLGQGPEFLTYFQNEAQLEKSRLLSDRFSAERPKGSFSTLEIQRTEQGDSAMYLCASMWTSTDTQYFGPGTRLTVL.

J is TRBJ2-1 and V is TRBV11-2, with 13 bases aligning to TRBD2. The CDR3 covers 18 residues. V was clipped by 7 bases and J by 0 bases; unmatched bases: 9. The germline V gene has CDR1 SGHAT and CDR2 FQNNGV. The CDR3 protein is CASTRARTSGSSYNEQFF. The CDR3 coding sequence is TGTGCCAGCACCCGAGCTCGGACTAGCGGGAGCTCCTACAATGAGCAGTTCTTC.

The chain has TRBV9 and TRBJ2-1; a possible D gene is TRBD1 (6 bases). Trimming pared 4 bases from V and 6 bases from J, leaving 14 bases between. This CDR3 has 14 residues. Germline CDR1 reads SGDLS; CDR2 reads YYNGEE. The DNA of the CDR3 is TGTGCCAGCAGCCCGCCCGGGACACCCAATGAGCAGTTCTTC. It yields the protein CASSPPGTPNEQFF. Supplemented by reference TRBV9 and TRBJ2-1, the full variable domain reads DSGVTQTPKHLITATGQRVTLRCSPRSGDLSVYWYQQSLDQGLQFLIQYYNGEERAKGNILERFSAQQFPDLHSELNLSSLELGDSALYFCASSPPGTPNEQFFGPGTRLTVL.

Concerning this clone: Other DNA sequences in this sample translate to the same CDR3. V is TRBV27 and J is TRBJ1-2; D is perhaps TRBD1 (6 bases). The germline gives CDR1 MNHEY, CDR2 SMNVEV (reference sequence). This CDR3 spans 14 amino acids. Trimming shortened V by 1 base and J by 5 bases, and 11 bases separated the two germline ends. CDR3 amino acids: CASSLLGRGYGYTF. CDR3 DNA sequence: TGTGCCAGCAGTTTATTGGGTAGGGGGTATGGCTACACCTTC.

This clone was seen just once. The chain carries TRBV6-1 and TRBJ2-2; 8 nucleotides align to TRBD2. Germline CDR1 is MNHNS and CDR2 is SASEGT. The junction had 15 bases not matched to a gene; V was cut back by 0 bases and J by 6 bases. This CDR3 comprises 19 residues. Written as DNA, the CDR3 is TGTGCCAGCAGTGAAGCGCAGTTTGGAAGCGGGAGAGAAGCCGGGGAGCTGTTTTTT. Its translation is CASSEAQFGSGREAGELFF.

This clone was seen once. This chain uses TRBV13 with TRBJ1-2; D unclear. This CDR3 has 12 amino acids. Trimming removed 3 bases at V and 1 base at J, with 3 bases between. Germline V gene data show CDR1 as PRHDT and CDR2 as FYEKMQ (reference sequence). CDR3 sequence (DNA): TGTGCCAGCAGCTTCAGTAACTATGGCTACACCTTC. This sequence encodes CASSFSNYGYTF.

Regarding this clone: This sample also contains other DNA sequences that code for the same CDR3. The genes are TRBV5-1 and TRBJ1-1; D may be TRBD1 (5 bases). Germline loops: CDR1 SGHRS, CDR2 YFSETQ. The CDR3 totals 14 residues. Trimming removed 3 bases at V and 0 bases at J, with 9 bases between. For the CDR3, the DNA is TGCGCCAGCAGCTACGACAGACTGAACACTGAAGCTTTCTTT. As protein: CASSYDRLNTEAFF.

The CDR3 sequence: CASSSYNEKLFF. The CDR3 DNA is TGTGCCAGCAGTTCCTATAATGAAAAACTGTTTTTT. The chain employs TRBV28 and TRBJ1-4; D gene unclear. Trimming shortened V by 4 bases and J by 4 bases, and 4 bases separated the two germline ends. The CDR3 is made up of 12 amino acids. Germline V gene lookup returns CDR1 MDHEN and CDR2 SYDVKM.

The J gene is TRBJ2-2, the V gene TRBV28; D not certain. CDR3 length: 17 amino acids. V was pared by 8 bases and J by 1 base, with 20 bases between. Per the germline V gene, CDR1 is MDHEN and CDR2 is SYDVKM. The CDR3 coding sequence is TGTGCCAGCTATTCCCAGGAAATCAGACGGAACACCGGGGAGCTGTTTTTT. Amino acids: CASYSQEIRRNTGELFF.

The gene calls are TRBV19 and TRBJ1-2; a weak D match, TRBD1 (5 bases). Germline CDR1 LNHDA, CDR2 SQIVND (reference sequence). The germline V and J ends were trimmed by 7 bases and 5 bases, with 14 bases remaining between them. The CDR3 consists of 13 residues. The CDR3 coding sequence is TGTGCCAGTACCCCTGGGTGGGGGTATGGCTACACCTTC. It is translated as CASTPGWGYGYTF.

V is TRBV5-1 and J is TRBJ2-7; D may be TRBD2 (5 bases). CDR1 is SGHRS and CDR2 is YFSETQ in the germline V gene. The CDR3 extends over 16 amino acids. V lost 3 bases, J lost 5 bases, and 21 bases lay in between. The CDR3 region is CASSSPPSGIGNEQYF. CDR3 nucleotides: TGCGCCAGCAGCTCCCCACCATCCGGGATTGGGAACGAGCAGTACTTC.

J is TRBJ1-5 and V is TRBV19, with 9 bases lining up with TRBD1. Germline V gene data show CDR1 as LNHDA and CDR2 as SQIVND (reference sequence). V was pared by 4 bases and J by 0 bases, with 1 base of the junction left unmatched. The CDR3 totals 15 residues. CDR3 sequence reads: CASSRDRASNQPQHF. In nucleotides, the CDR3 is TGTGCCAGTAGTAGGGACAGGGCTAGCAATCAGCCCCAGCATTTT.

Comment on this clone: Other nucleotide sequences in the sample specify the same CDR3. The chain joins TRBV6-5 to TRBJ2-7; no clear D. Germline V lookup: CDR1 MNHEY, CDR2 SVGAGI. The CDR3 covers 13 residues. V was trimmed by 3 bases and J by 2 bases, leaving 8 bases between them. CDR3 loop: CASSYVGTYEQYF. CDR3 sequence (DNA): TGTGCCAGCAGTTATGTGGGTACCTACGAGCAGTACTTC.

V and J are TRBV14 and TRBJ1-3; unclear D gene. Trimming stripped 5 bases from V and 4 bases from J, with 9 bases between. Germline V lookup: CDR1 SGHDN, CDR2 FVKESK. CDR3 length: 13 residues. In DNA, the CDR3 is TGTGCCAGCAGCTTTGCGGGGGGAAACACCATATATTTT. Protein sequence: CASSFAGGNTIYF.

Here the CDR3 DNA reads TGCGCCAGCAGCTTGGACAGGGGGCCCACAGATACGCAGTATTTT. This codes for CASSLDRGPTDTQYF. The V and J genes are TRBV5-1 and TRBJ2-3; 9 bases agree with TRBD1. CDR1 SGHRS and CDR2 YFSETQ come from the germline V gene. The CDR3 consists of 15 residues. V dropped 0 bases and J dropped 2; count of bases not matched to a gene: 1.

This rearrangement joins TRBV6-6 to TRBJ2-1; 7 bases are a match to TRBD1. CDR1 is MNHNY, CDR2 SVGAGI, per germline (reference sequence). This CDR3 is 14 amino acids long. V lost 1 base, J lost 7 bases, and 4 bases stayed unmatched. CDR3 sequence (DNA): TGTGCCAGCAGTTACTTCAAGGGGGCGAATGAGCAGTTCTTC. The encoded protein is CASSYFKGANEQFF.

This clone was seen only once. CDR3 protein: CASSLEAPGLAVYEQYF. CDR3 DNA: TGTGCCAGCAGTTTAGAAGCCCCCGGACTAGCTGTCTACGAGCAGTACTTC. This chain connects TRBV27 to TRBJ2-7; 8 nucleotides align to TRBD2. Germline V gene sequence: CDR1 MNHEY, CDR2 SMNVEV (reference sequence). V lost 2 bases and J lost 3; bases outside the gene matches: 12. This CDR3 comprises 17 residues.

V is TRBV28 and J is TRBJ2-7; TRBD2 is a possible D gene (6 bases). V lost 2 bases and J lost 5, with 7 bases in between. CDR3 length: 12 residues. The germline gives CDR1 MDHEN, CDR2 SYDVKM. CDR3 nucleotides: TGTGCCAGCAGTTTAGGGAGGAACGAGCAGTACTTC. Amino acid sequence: CASSLGRNEQYF.

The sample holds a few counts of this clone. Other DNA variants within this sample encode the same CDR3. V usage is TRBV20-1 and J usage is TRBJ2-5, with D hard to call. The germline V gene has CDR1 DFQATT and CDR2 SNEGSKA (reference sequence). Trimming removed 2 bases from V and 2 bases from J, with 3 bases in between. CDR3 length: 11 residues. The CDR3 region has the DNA TGCAGTGCTAGACCACAAGAGACCCAGTACTTC. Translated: CSARPQETQYF.

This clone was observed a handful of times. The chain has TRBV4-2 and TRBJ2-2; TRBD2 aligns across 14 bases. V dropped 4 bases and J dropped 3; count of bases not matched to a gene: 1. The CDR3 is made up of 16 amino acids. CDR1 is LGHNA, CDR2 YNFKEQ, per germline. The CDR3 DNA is TGTGCCAGCAGCCCGGGACTAGCGGGGGACACCGGGGAGCTGTTTTTT. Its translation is CASSPGLAGDTGELFF.

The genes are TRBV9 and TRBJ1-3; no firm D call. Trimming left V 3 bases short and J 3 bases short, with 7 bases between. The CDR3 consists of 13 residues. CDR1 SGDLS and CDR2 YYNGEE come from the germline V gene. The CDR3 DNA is TGTGCCAGCAGCGGTAAGGATGGAAACACCATATATTTT. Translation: CASSGKDGNTIYF.

The CDR3 DNA is TGTGCCTGGAGACTTCCTAACTACCTCGAGCAGTTCTTC. Residues: CAWRLPNYLEQFF. The V and J genes are TRBV30 and TRBJ2-1; D is undetermined. CDR3 length: 13 residues. V lost 3 bases and J 10 bases, leaving 16 bases between the germline ends. Germline values: CDR1 GTSNPN, CDR2 SVGIG (reference sequence). Looking up the rest from reference TRBV30 and TRBJ2-1 gives the full variable domain: SQTIHQWPATLVQPVGSPLSLECTVEGTSNPNLYWYRQAAGRGLQLLFYSVGIGQISSEVPQNLSASRPQDRQFILSSKKLLLSDSGFYLCAWRLPNYLEQFFGPGTRLTVL.

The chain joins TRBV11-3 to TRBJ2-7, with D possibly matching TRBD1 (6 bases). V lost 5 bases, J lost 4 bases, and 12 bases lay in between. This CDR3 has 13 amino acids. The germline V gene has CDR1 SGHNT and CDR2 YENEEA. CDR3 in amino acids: CASSENTGYEQYF. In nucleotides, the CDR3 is TGTGCCAGCAGCGAGAATACAGGGTACGAGCAGTACTTC.

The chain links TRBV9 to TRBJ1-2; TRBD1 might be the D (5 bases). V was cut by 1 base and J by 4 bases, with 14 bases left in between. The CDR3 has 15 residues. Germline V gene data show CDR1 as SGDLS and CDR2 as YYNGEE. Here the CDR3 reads CASSVTTTASYGYTF. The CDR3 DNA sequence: TGTGCCAGCAGCGTAACCACGACAGCCAGCTATGGCTACACCTTC.

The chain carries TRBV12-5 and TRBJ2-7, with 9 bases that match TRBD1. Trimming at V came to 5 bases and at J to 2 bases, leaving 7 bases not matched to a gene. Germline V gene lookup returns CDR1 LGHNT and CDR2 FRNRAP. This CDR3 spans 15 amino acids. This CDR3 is CASGAGTGITYEQYF. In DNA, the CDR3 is TGTGCTAGTGGTGCCGGGACAGGGATCACCTACGAGCAGTACTTC.

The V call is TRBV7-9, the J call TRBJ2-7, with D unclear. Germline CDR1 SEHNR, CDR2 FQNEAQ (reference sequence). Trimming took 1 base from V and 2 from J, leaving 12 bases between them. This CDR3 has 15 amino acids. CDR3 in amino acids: CASSLGTLYPYEQYF. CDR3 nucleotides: TGTGCCAGCAGCTTAGGGACCCTCTACCCCTACGAGCAGTACTTC.

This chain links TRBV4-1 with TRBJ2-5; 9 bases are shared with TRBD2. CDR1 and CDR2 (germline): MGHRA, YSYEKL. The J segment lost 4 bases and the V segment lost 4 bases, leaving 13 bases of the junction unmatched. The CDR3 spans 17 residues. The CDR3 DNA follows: TGCGCCAGCAGCCCACGTGCATCAGCGGGAGGAGGAGAGACCCAGTACTTC. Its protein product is CASSPRASAGGGETQYF.

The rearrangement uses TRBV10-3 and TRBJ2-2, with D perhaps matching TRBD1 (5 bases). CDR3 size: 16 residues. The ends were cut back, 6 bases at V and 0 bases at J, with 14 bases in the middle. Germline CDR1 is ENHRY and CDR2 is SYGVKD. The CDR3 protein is CAISRQTDPNTGELFF. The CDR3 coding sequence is TGTGCCATCAGCCGCCAGACAGACCCGAACACCGGGGAGCTGTTTTTT.